Listed here are 13 T cell receptor beta chains from one sample, sequenced in a study of chemoradiotherapy in HPV16-positive cancers. Method: immunoSEQ multiplex PCR; TCRdb's copy keeps in-frame clones and lacks some. The sample yields roughly 12,000 clones, more than 75% seen once. Material: blood, obtained from a patient who underwent chemoradiotherapy. All receptors come from a human donor with HPV-associated anogenital cancer.

The V call is TRBV6-6, the J call TRBJ2-1; 9 bases are shared with TRBD2. V trimming: 7 bases; J trimming: 8 bases; junction bases outside the gene matches: 12. The length of the CDR3 is 15 residues. Looked up from germline, CDR1 is MNHNY and CDR2 is SVGAGI (reference sequence). CDR3 region: CASILRRGGHDEQFF. The CDR3, as DNA: TGTGCCAGCATCCTCAGGCGGGGGGGCCACGATGAGCAGTTCTTC.

The chain joins TRBV7-9 to TRBJ2-5, with TRBD2 identical over 14 bases. The CDR3 has 19 amino acids. The V gene end was trimmed by 0 bases and the J gene end by 5 bases; junction bases not matched to a gene: 11. Per germline, CDR1 SEHNR and CDR2 FQNEAQ (reference sequence). CDR3 nucleotides: TGTGCCAGCAGCTTAGCGCGAGGACTAGCGGGGGGTGTCCGTGAGACCCAGTACTTC. Its protein product is CASSLARGLAGGVRETQYF.

This clone was seen a handful of times. The chain couples TRBV5-1 to TRBJ1-1; D might be TRBD1 (6 bases). Germline V gene sequence: CDR1 SGHRS, CDR2 YFSETQ. The CDR3 has 14 residues. Trimming left V 3 bases short and J 2 bases short, with 11 bases between. CDR3 protein: CASSSGTINTEAFF. Here the CDR3 DNA reads TGCGCCAGCAGCTCCGGGACAATAAACACTGAAGCTTTCTTT.

The chain has TRBV19 and TRBJ1-2; D remains ambiguous. Per germline, CDR1 LNHDA and CDR2 SQIVND (reference sequence). The CDR3 sequence is 15 residues long. The V gene lost 5 bases and the J gene lost 4 bases, with 17 bases spanning the gap. The CDR3 nucleotides read TGTGCCAGTAGTCCCTCCCCAGACTGGGTCTATGGCTACACCTTC. It is translated as CASSPSPDWVYGYTF.

V and J are TRBV4-1 and TRBJ2-1, with D uncertain. Per the germline V gene, CDR1 is MGHRA and CDR2 is YSYEKL. The V end was cut by 0 bases, the J end by 0 bases, with 9 bases between. The CDR3 extends over 16 amino acids. CDR3 in amino acids: CASSQESGSSYNEQFF. CDR3 sequence (DNA): TGCGCCAGCAGCCAAGAATCCGGAAGCTCCTACAATGAGCAGTTCTTC.

This chain links TRBV15 with TRBJ2-1; D is possibly TRBD1 or TRBD2 (6 bases each). V gave up 5 bases and J gave up 2 bases, with 16 bases separating them. The CDR3 runs to 16 residues. Germline CDR1 reads LNHNV; CDR2 reads YYDKDF (reference sequence). The CDR3 region has the DNA TGTGCCACCAGCTGGGAGGTAGCAGGGGCCTACAATGAGCAGTTCTTC. Residues: CATSWEVAGAYNEQFF.

The chain combines TRBV5-1 with TRBJ2-3, with 10 nucleotides matching TRBD2. The CDR3 totals 19 residues. Trimming took 0 bases from V and 1 from J; bases not matched to a gene: 11. The germline CDR1 and CDR2 sequences are SGHRS and YFSETQ. This CDR3 is CASSLEFASSGGRTDTQYF. CDR3 DNA: TGCGCCAGCAGCTTGGAATTTGCGTCTAGCGGGGGCCGCACAGATACGCAGTATTTT. Using reference TRBV5-1 and TRBJ2-3 for the parts outside the CDR3, the full variable domain is KAGVTQTPRYLIKTRGQQVTLSCSPISGHRSVSWYQQTPGQGLQFLFEYFSETQRNKGNFPGRFSGRQFSNSRSEMNVSTLELGDSALYLCASSLEFASSGGRTDTQYFGPGTRLTVL.

The chain is built from TRBV11-3 and TRBJ2-5, with TRBD1 as a possible D gene (7 bases). This CDR3 contains 15 residues. In germline, CDR1 is SGHNT, CDR2 YENEEA. The V and J ends lost 4 bases and 2 bases respectively, with 14 bases between them. CDR3 protein: CASSSGGTVQETQYF. DNA for the CDR3: TGTGCCAGCAGCTCAGGCGGGACAGTACAAGAGACCCAGTACTTC.

This clone appeared once. J is TRBJ2-2 and V is TRBV5-1; D unclear. V lost 1 base and J 6 bases, leaving 16 bases between the germline ends. This CDR3 comprises 16 residues. Germline CDR1 and CDR2: SGHRS and YFSETQ. CDR3 coding DNA: TGCGCCAGCAGCTTGATGGGGAAAGGGTTTGCCGGGGAGCTGTTTTTT. Translating it yields CASSLMGKGFAGELFF.

The V call is TRBV28, the J call TRBJ1-2; 8 bases agree with TRBD1. Looked up from germline, CDR1 is MDHEN and CDR2 is SYDVKM. The CDR3 extends over 13 amino acids. V lost 3 bases, J lost 10 bases, and 7 bases stayed unmatched. The CDR3: CASSFGDRQVYTF. The DNA of the CDR3 is TGTGCCAGCAGTTTCGGGGACAGGCAAGTCTACACCTTC.

This sequence joins TRBV30 and TRBJ2-6, with D possibly TRBD2 on 6 matching bases. Trimming pared 1 base from V and 3 bases from J, leaving 10 bases between. From germline, CDR1 is GTSNPN and CDR2 SVGIG (reference sequence). The CDR3 sequence is 15 residues long. The CDR3 protein is CAWSETGLGANVLTF. CDR3 coding DNA: TGTGCCTGGAGTGAAACGGGACTTGGGGCCAACGTCCTGACTTTC.

The V call is TRBV7-6, the J call TRBJ1-2, with 7 positions matching TRBD1. The germline gives CDR1 SGHVS, CDR2 FNYEAQ. This CDR3 is 16 amino acids long. The junction had 15 bases not matched to a gene; V was cut back by 5 bases and J by 6 bases. CDR3 bases: TGTGCCAGCAGCAAAAATACAGGGGCAACTATGGATGGCTACACCTTC. This encodes CASSKNTGATMDGYTF.

The CDR3 protein is CASSLSGGSGYTF. The CDR3 DNA is TGTGCCAGCAGTTTATCGGGGGGGAGCGGCTACACCTTC. This rearrangement joins TRBV27 to TRBJ1-2; perhaps TRBD1 as D (5 bases). The CDR3 consists of 13 residues. V dropped 0 bases and J dropped 8 bases, with 10 bases sitting between them. Germline V gives CDR1 MNHEY, CDR2 SMNVEV (reference sequence).